Below, 19 T cell receptor beta chains from the same sample are listed, as sequenced in a study of control samples from healthy donors and cancer patients. Sequenced by immunoSEQ multiplex PCR; TCRdb stores in-frame clones only, minus some. In the table there are about 180,000 clones, over 85% of which are singletons. The sequencing sample was made of blood. The receptor source for this set is a man between 25 and 39 years old in good health.

This clone was picked up a small number of times. The V and J genes are TRBV5-6 and TRBJ1-1; D ambiguous. Germline V gene data show CDR1 as SGHDT and CDR2 as YYEEEE. The CDR3 runs 13 residues. Trimming took off 2 bases at V and 4 bases at J, with 9 bases between the two ends. CDR3: CASSFSRGTEAFF. The CDR3 nucleotides are TGTGCCAGCAGCTTTAGTCGGGGCACTGAAGCTTTCTTT.

This sequence joins TRBV18 and TRBJ2-6; 9 nucleotides line up with TRBD1. CDR3 length: 15 amino acids. Trimming at V came to 4 bases and at J to 5 bases, leaving 3 bases not matched to a gene. Germline lookup yields CDR1 KGHSH and CDR2 LQKENI. CDR3 DNA sequence: TGTGCCAGCTCACAAGGACAGGGGAGGGCCAACGTCCTGACTTTC. Amino acids: CASSQGQGRANVLTF.

The rearrangement joins TRBV11-2 to TRBJ2-1; D is undetermined. The germline V gene has CDR1 SGHAT and CDR2 FQNNGV. Trimming cost V 3 bases and J 7 bases, with 7 bases left between them. The CDR3 is 12 residues long. The CDR3 here is CASSFSRNEQFF. The CDR3 DNA reads TGTGCCAGCAGCTTCTCGAGGAATGAGCAGTTCTTC.

The chain has TRBV28 and TRBJ2-3; TRBD1 matches 9 bases. The CDR3 covers 15 residues. Per germline, CDR1 MDHEN and CDR2 SYDVKM. Trimming took 5 bases from V and 6 from J; bases not matched to a gene: 9. CDR3 residues: CASSRPGTGSDTQYF. CDR3 nucleotides: TGTGCCAGCAGTCGTCCCGGGACAGGGTCGGATACGCAGTATTTT. Full variable domain (outside the CDR3, taken from reference TRBV28 and TRBJ2-3): DVKVTQSSRYLVKRTGEKVFLECVQDMDHENMFWYRQDPGLGLRLIYFSYDVKMKEKGDIPEGYSVSREKKERFSLILESASTNQTSMYLCASSRPGTGSDTQYFGPGTRLTVL.

This chain joins TRBV7-2 and TRBJ2-7, with D perhaps matching TRBD1 (6 bases). There are 16 residues in the CDR3. Per the germline V gene, CDR1 is SGHTA and CDR2 is FQGNSA. Trimming pared 1 base from V and 0 bases from J, leaving 13 bases between. CDR3 sequence (DNA): TGTGCCAGCAGCTTAGTTGGGGGCTTACTCTCCTACGAGCAGTACTTC. It codes for CASSLVGGLLSYEQYF.

The chain recombines TRBV20-1 with TRBJ2-3; D unclear. From germline, CDR1 is DFQATT and CDR2 SNEGSKA (reference sequence). This CDR3 region has 11 residues. V lost 7 bases, J lost 0 bases, and 5 bases lay in between. The CDR3 sequence is CSGPSTDTQYF. The CDR3 coding sequence is TGCAGTGGCCCTAGCACAGATACGCAGTATTTT.

The chain couples TRBV2 to TRBJ2-7; D is uncertain. The CDR3 totals 13 residues. The germline V and J ends were trimmed by 6 bases and 1 base, with 10 bases remaining between them. Germline CDR1 is SNHLY and CDR2 is FYNNEI. CDR3 DNA sequence: TGTGCCAGCAGCAAGATAAATTCCTACGAGCAGTACTTC. Translating it yields CASSKINSYEQYF. Full variable domain (rest looked up from reference TRBV2 and TRBJ2-7): EPEVTQTPSHQVTQMGQEVILRCVPISNHLYFYWYRQILGQKVEFLVSFYNNEISEKSEIFDDQFSVERPDGSNFTLKIRSTKLEDSAMYFCASSKINSYEQYFGPGTRLTVT.

Details on this clone: This sample also contains other DNA sequences that code for the same CDR3. This chain joins TRBV5-4 and TRBJ1-2; the D gene is possibly TRBD1 (5 bases). This CDR3 has 15 amino acids. V dropped 4 bases and J dropped 2 bases, with 15 bases sitting between them. Germline V gene sequence: CDR1 SGHNT, CDR2 YYREEE (reference sequence). The CDR3 coding sequence is TGTGCCAGCAGCCCAAGGGCGGGGGAGAACTATGGCTACACCTTC. Protein sequence: CASSPRAGENYGYTF.

The V call is TRBV4-3, the J call TRBJ2-3; maybe TRBD2 (7 bases). The CDR3 is 16 residues long. Germline V gives CDR1 LGHNA, CDR2 YSLEER. The V end lost 3 bases, the J end lost 0 bases, and 13 bases lay between the germline ends. In DNA, the CDR3 is TGCGCCAGCAGCCAGCGGGGAGGGGGAAGCACAGATACGCAGTATTTT. Its translation: CASSQRGGGSTDTQYF.

This chain joins TRBV4-2 and TRBJ2-7; the D gene is possibly TRBD2 (5 bases). Germline CDR1 and CDR2: LGHNA and YNFKEQ. With 2 bases removed from V and 3 bases from J, the gap between germline ends came to 14 bases. CDR3 length: 15 amino acids. The CDR3 bases are TGTGCCAGCAGCCAACAAGCCCGAGGGAACTACGAGCAGTACTTC. It specifies CASSQQARGNYEQYF.

The rearrangement joins TRBV2 to TRBJ1-5; 10 nucleotides line up with TRBD1. Germline V lookup: CDR1 SNHLY, CDR2 FYNNEI. The junction had 2 bases not matched to a gene; V was cut back by 6 bases and J by 3 bases. The CDR3 sequence is 14 residues long. CDR3 DNA: TGTGCCAGCAGGGACAGGGGGGTCAATCAGCCCCAGCATTTT. Translation: CASRDRGVNQPQHF.

This clone was counted a few times. V and J are TRBV28 and TRBJ2-5; the D is unclear. Trimming pared 7 bases from V and 4 bases from J, leaving 10 bases between. CDR3 length equals 12 residues. The germline V gene encodes CDR1 MDHEN and CDR2 SYDVKM. CDR3 in DNA: TGTGCCAGCATGGCCCTAGGAGAGACCCAGTACTTC. Amino acid sequence: CASMALGETQYF. Full variable domain (missing parts from reference TRBV28 and TRBJ2-5): DVKVTQSSRYLVKRTGEKVFLECVQDMDHENMFWYRQDPGLGLRLIYFSYDVKMKEKGDIPEGYSVSREKKERFSLILESASTNQTSMYLCASMALGETQYFGPGTRLLVL.

The chain couples TRBV10-3 to TRBJ2-2; D may be TRBD2 (5 bases). V was shortened by 9 bases and J by 3 bases, with 17 bases between the two germline ends. CDR3 size: 15 residues. The germline gives CDR1 ENHRY, CDR2 SYGVKD. The CDR3: CAIPRASEDTGELFF. The CDR3 nucleotides read TGTGCCATACCCCGGGCCTCGGAGGACACCGGGGAGCTGTTTTTT.

The table lists this clone with a count of one. The chain has TRBV30 and TRBJ2-5; 7 bases line up with TRBD1. This CDR3 has 15 residues. Losses at the gene ends were 1 base for V and 4 bases for J; bases not matched to a gene: 9. From germline, CDR1 is GTSNPN and CDR2 SVGIG (reference sequence). This chain's CDR3 is CAWSATGSGGETQYF. CDR3 DNA sequence: TGTGCCTGGAGTGCAACAGGGTCAGGGGGAGAGACCCAGTACTTC.

The rearrangement uses TRBV6-5 and TRBJ2-3, with D unresolved. Germline lookup yields CDR1 MNHEY and CDR2 SVGAGI. The V and J ends lost 3 bases and 1 base respectively, with 11 bases between them. The CDR3 is 15 residues long. The CDR3 nucleotides read TGTGCCAGCAGTTATGGGGTACTTCGCACAGATACGCAGTATTTT. This encodes CASSYGVLRTDTQYF.

This sequence joins TRBV29-1 and TRBJ2-1; D might be TRBD1 or TRBD2, each matching 5 bases. Trimming removed 6 bases at V and 3 bases at J, with 12 bases between. The length of the CDR3 is 13 residues. CDR1 and CDR2 from the germline V gene are SQVTM and ANQGSEA. Written as DNA, the CDR3 is TGCAGCGTATCCGGGACCAGCTACAATGAGCAGTTCTTC. This gives the protein CSVSGTSYNEQFF.

V gene TRBV19 combines with J gene TRBJ2-7; no reliable D call. Germline CDR1 LNHDA, CDR2 SQIVND (reference sequence). This CDR3 has 14 residues. V was trimmed by 1 base and J by 7 bases, leaving 14 bases between them. The CDR3 region has the DNA TGTGCCAGTAGTATAGGTATGGGCTCCTTGGAGCAGTACTTC. Residues: CASSIGMGSLEQYF.

The V gene is TRBV18, the J gene TRBJ2-1, with TRBD2 identical over 9 bases. V trimming: 3 bases; J trimming: 9 bases; junction bases outside the gene matches: 12. This CDR3 has 16 residues. Germline V CDR1 and CDR2: KGHSH, LQKENI. DNA of the CDR3: TGTGCCAGCTCACCCCTAATAAGGACTAGCGATAGTGAGCAGTTCTTC. It specifies CASSPLIRTSDSEQFF.

The chain is built from TRBV18 and TRBJ2-1, with TRBD2 matching over 7 bases. Trimming at V came to 2 bases and at J to 2 bases, leaving 9 bases not matched to a gene. The CDR3 is 17 amino acids. Germline V gene data show CDR1 as KGHSH and CDR2 as LQKENI. The CDR3 DNA reads as TGTGCCAGCTCACCAATTAGGCTAGCGGAGGCCTACAATGAGCAGTTCTTC. Translated: CASSPIRLAEAYNEQFF.